This section outlines one T cell receptor beta chain sequence together with its context. The antigen remains unidentified. Vbeta (60) and Jbeta (13) primers were used in the PCR. This table comes from immunoSEQ multiplex PCR, and its TCRdb copy is limited to in-frame clones, with some not included. This sample's table has some 120,000 clones. In germline, CDR1 is SGHNT, CDR2 YYREEE (reference sequence). This CDR3 comprises 17 residues. Trimming took 0 bases from V and 0 from J, leaving 13 bases between them. The data derive from a study of cytomegalovirus exposure and HLA in healthy donors. Study as a whole: Genotyping of roughly 400 donors showed that around 86% belonged to the Caucasian-associated ancestry cluster. Findings and limits, study-wide: A reported reduction in N-insertions relative to the roughly 640-donor mean was seen in an Asian-associated ancestry cluster in a later analysis. A prior analysis recorded that most TCR beta V segments were productive about 87% or about 30% of the time.

The study sampled nominally healthy donors, though unrecorded immune exposures were likely. The chain combines TRBV5-4 with TRBJ1-5, with D maybe TRBD1 (5 bases). Sequenced sample: PBMCs. The TCR comes from a man aged 35 to 55 in good health and CMV-seronegative. Written as DNA, the CDR3 is TGTGCCAGCAGCTTGGGCGGGGGTATTAATAGCAATCAGCCCCAGCATTTT. It yields the protein CASSLGGGINSNQPQHF.